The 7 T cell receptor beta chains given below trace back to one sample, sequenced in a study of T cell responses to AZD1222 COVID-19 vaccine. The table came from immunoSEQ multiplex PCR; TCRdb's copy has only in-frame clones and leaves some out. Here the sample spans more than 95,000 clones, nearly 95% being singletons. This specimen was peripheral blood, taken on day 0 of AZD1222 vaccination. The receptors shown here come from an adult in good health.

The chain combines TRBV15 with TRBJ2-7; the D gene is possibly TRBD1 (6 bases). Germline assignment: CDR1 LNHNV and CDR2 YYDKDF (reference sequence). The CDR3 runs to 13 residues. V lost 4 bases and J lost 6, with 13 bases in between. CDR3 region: CATSTGTRAEQYF. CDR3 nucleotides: TGTGCCACCAGCACCGGGACAAGGGCCGAGCAGTACTTC.

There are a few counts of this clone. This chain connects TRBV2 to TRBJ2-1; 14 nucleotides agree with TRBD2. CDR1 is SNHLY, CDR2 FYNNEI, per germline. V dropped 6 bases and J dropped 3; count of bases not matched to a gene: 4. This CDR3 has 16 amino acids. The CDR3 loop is CASRVGTSGSYNEQFF. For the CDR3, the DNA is TGTGCCAGCAGAGTCGGGACTAGCGGGAGCTACAATGAGCAGTTCTTC.

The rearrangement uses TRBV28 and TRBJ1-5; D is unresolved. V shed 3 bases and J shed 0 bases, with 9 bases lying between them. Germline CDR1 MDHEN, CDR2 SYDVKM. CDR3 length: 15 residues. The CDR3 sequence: CASSFVGYSNQPQHF. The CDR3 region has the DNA TGTGCCAGCAGTTTCGTTGGGTATAGCAATCAGCCCCAGCATTTT.

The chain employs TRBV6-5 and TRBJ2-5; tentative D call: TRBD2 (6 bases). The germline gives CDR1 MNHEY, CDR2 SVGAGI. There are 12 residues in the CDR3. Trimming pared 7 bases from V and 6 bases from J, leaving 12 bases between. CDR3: CASTEGPQTQYF. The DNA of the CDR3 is TGTGCCAGCACGGAGGGGCCTCAGACCCAGTACTTC.

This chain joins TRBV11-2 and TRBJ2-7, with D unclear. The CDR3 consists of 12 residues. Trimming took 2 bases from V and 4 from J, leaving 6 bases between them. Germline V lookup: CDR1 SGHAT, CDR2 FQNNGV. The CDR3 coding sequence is TGTGCCAGCAGCTTATACCGGTACGAGCAGTACTTC. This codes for CASSLYRYEQYF. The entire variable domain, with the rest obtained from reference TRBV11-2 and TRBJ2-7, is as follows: EAGVAQSPRYKIIEKRQSVAFWCNPISGHATLYWYQQILGQGPKLLIQFQNNGVVDDSQLPKDRFSAERLKGVDSTLKIQPAKLEDSAVYLCASSLYRYEQYFGPGTRLTVT.

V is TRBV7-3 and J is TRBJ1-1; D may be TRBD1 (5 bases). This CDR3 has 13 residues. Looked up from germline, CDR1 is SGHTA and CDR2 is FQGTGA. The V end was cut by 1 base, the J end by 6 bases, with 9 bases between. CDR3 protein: CASSLIAGAEAFF. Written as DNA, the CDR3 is TGTGCCAGCAGCTTAATTGCGGGGGCTGAAGCTTTCTTT. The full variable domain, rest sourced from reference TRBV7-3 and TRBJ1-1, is GAGVSQTPSNKVTEKGKYVELRCDPISGHTALYWYRQSLGQGPEFLIYFQGTGAADDSGLPNDRFFAVRPEGSVSTLKIQRTERGDSAVYLCASSLIAGAEAFFGQGTRLTVV.

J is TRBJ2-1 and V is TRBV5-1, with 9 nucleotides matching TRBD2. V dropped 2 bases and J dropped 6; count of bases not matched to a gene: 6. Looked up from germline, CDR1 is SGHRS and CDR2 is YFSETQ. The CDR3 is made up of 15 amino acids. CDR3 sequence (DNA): TGCGCCAGCAGCTTTAGCGGGAGTGGTTTCAATGAGCAGTTCTTC. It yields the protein CASSFSGSGFNEQFF. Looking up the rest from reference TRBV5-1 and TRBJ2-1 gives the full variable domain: KAGVTQTPRYLIKTRGQQVTLSCSPISGHRSVSWYQQTPGQGLQFLFEYFSETQRNKGNFPGRFSGRQFSNSRSEMNVSTLELGDSALYLCASSFSGSGFNEQFFGPGTRLTVL.